The 10 T cell receptor beta chains in this list originate from one sample, sequenced in a study of T cell responses to AZD1222 COVID-19 vaccine. Libraries were prepared by immunoSEQ multiplex PCR; TCRdb keeps only in-frame clonotypes and omits some of them. The data contain around 90,000 clones, 86% of them seen just once; the ten biggest clones take up approximately 6%. This material consisted of peripheral blood, taken on day 0 of AZD1222 vaccination. The receptors here all came from an adult in good health.

This chain connects TRBV7-9 to TRBJ2-1, with a weak D call TRBD2 (5 bases). CDR3 size: 16 residues. Germline lookup yields CDR1 SEHNR and CDR2 FQNEAQ (reference sequence). The V end lost 2 bases, the J end lost 0 bases, and 11 bases lay between the germline ends. CDR3 sequence (DNA): TGTGCCAGCAGCTTAAGTCGGGGTAGCTCCTACAATGAGCAGTTCTTC. Protein product: CASSLSRGSSYNEQFF. The full variable domain, in which reference TRBV7-9 and TRBJ2-1 provide the parts outside the CDR3, is DTGVSQNPRHKITKRGQNVTFRCDPISEHNRLYWYRQTLGQGPEFLTYFQNEAQLEKSRLLSDRFSAERPKGSFSTLEIQRTEQGDSAMYLCASSLSRGSSYNEQFFGPGTRLTVL.

V usage is TRBV2 and J usage is TRBJ1-1; D is unclear. Deletions cut 7 bases from V and 11 bases from J, with 14 bases between. The CDR3 totals 11 residues. Germline V gene sequence: CDR1 SNHLY, CDR2 FYNNEI. The CDR3 sequence is CASTWTLSAFF. CDR3 DNA: TGTGCCAGCACTTGGACCTTATCGGCTTTCTTT.

V and J are TRBV10-1 and TRBJ1-1; possibly TRBD1 for D (5 bases). CDR1 is WNHNN and CDR2 is SYGVQD in the germline V gene (reference sequence). The CDR3 runs to 13 residues. Trimming removed 7 bases at V and 1 base at J, with 10 bases between. The DNA of the CDR3 is TGCGCCAGCACTCAGGACACGAACACTGAAGCTTTCTTT. The encoded protein is CASTQDTNTEAFF.

The chain joins TRBV6-5 to TRBJ2-3; TRBD2 agrees at 8 bases. The ends lost 5 bases at V and 5 bases at J; junction bases unmatched: 6. Germline V gene sequence: CDR1 MNHEY, CDR2 SVGAGI. The CDR3 contains 14 residues. The CDR3 loop reads CASSRSGGLDTQYF. For the CDR3, the DNA is TGTGCCAGCAGTCGGTCGGGGGGGCTAGATACGCAGTATTTT.

The rearrangement uses TRBV19 and TRBJ2-7; either TRBD1 or TRBD2 may supply D (5 bases each). Germline V gene data show CDR1 as LNHDA and CDR2 as SQIVND (reference sequence). This CDR3 is 14 amino acids long. Trimming took 3 bases from V and 3 from J, leaving 12 bases between them. Here the CDR3 DNA reads TGTGCCAGTAGTATTAGAGGGGCGATCTACGAGCAGTACTTC. Protein sequence: CASSIRGAIYEQYF. Drawing the rest from reference TRBV19 and TRBJ2-7, the complete variable domain is DGGITQSPKYLFRKEGQNVTLSCEQNLNHDAMYWYRQDPGQGLRLIYYSQIVNDFQKGDIAEGYSVSREKKESFPLTVTSAQKNPTAFYLCASSIRGAIYEQYFGPGTRLTVT.

The CDR3 DNA reads TGCAGTGCTAGTGGGACAGGGGGCGCCCCCAACTATGGCTACACCTTC. It is translated as CSASGTGGAPNYGYTF. V is TRBV20-1 and J is TRBJ1-2; TRBD1 agrees at 12 bases. CDR1 is DFQATT and CDR2 is SNEGSKA in the germline V gene (reference sequence). V dropped 3 bases and J dropped 2; count of bases not matched to a gene: 7. The CDR3 has 16 amino acids.

The chain carries TRBV28 and TRBJ1-5, with D uncertain. CDR3 size: 13 residues. Germline V CDR1 and CDR2: MDHEN, SYDVKM. Trimming pared 5 bases from V and 9 bases from J, leaving 14 bases between. As DNA, the CDR3 is TGTGCCAGCAGTCGGCTGGGAATTCCGCCCCAGCATTTT. Translated: CASSRLGIPPQHF.

The CDR3, as DNA: TGTGCCAGCAGGAGGTGGGGAGCGGGAAGCTCTGGGGCCAACGTCCTGACTTTC. It translates to CASRRWGAGSSGANVLTF. The chain has TRBV13 and TRBJ2-6; 7 bases fit TRBD2. Trimming removed 6 bases from V and 0 bases from J; junction bases left unmatched: 11. From germline, CDR1 is PRHDT and CDR2 FYEKMQ (reference sequence). The CDR3 length is 18 residues.

This clone has a single count. The chain is built from TRBV2 and TRBJ2-7, with D perhaps matching TRBD1 (5 bases). This CDR3 is 18 amino acids long. In germline, CDR1 is SNHLY, CDR2 FYNNEI. V was clipped by 6 bases and J by 3 bases, with 27 bases between them. The CDR3 sequence: CASRTPHYDRKLNYEQYF. Written as DNA, the CDR3 is TGTGCCAGCAGGACCCCGCATTACGACAGAAAACTCAACTACGAGCAGTACTTC. Based on the CDR3 plus reference TRBV2 and TRBJ2-7, the full variable domain is EPEVTQTPSHQVTQMGQEVILRCVPISNHLYFYWYRQILGQKVEFLVSFYNNEISEKSEIFDDQFSVERPDGSNFTLKIRSTKLEDSAMYFCASRTPHYDRKLNYEQYFGPGTRLTVT.

V usage is TRBV7-8 and J usage is TRBJ1-6; TRBD1 aligns across 8 bases. The CDR3 has 17 residues. The germline V gene encodes CDR1 SGHVS and CDR2 FQNEAQ. Germline trimming cut 0 bases from V and 5 bases from J; bases unmatched to any gene: 6. This CDR3 reads CASSLASQGANNSPLHF. CDR3 coding DNA: TGTGCCAGCAGCTTAGCGAGCCAGGGGGCAAATAATTCACCCCTCCACTTT.